One and the same sample provided the 31 T cell receptor beta chains below, sequenced in a study of T cell repertoires in cytomegalovirus infection. TCRdb ran MiXCR on the reads and lists one entry per CDR3 protein. In the table there are about 530,000 distinct CDR3 sequences, 26% of which are singletons. Sequenced sample: PBMCs. Receptor source: a human donor in good health (CMV status not recorded). Some clones in this sample may be carry-over from other donors' samples.

Many counts were recorded for this clonotype. The chain has TRBV7-2 and TRBJ2-1, with TRBD2 matching 11 bases. After removal of 1 base from V and 15 bases from J, the junction contained 5 bases not matched to a gene. The CDR3 is 13 residues long. In germline, CDR1 is SGHTA, CDR2 FQGNSA. The DNA of the CDR3 is TGTGCCAGCAGCTTAGGTCTAGCGGGAGGTTCGTTCTTC. Encoded protein: CASSLGLAGGSFF.

The rearrangement uses TRBV4-3 and TRBJ2-1, with 13 bases fitting TRBD2. This CDR3 spans 15 amino acids. From germline, CDR1 is LGHNA and CDR2 YSLEER. V lost 3 bases and J lost 7; bases outside the gene matches: 3. The chain's CDR3 is CASSQGLAGINEQFF. Written as DNA, the CDR3 is TGCGCCAGCAGCCAGGGACTAGCGGGAATAAATGAGCAGTTCTTC.

This clonotype turned up a few times. The chain is built from TRBV27 and TRBJ1-1, with unresolved D. This CDR3 is built from 13 residues. The V end lost 3 bases, the J end lost 3 bases, and 8 bases lay between the germline ends. The V gene's germline CDR1 is MNHEY and CDR2 SMNVEV (reference sequence). CDR3 nucleotide sequence: TGTGCCAGCAGTTTTAGCAGTTACACTGAAGCTTTCTTT. Translated: CASSFSSYTEAFF.

Many counts were recorded for this clonotype. The V gene is TRBV7-2, the J gene TRBJ2-2, with TRBD2 matching over 9 bases. This CDR3 spans 14 amino acids. Germline assignment: CDR1 SGHTA and CDR2 FQGNSA. V dropped 3 bases and J dropped 9; count of bases not matched to a gene: 5. CDR3 protein: CASSFGGRARELFF. Written as DNA, the CDR3 is TGTGCCAGCAGCTTTGGCGGGAGGGCCCGGGAGCTGTTTTTT.

The genes are TRBV7-2 and TRBJ1-1; a possible D gene is TRBD1 (6 bases). There are 13 residues in the CDR3. The V gene's germline CDR1 is SGHTA and CDR2 FQGNSA. V was clipped by 6 bases and J by 5 bases, with 13 bases between them. CDR3 in amino acids: CASREGGATEAFF. The CDR3 nucleotides read TGTGCCAGCAGAGAGGGGGGGGCGACTGAAGCTTTCTTT.

The genes are TRBV29-1 and TRBJ2-7, with 13 nucleotides matching TRBD2. V gave up 6 bases and J gave up 4 bases; unmatched junction bases: 6. This CDR3 is 14 amino acids long. Germline CDR1 reads SQVTM; CDR2 reads ANQGSEA. CDR3 DNA: TGCAGCGTAGGACTAGCGGGAGTATCGTACGAGCAGTACTTC. It is translated as CSVGLAGVSYEQYF.

The chain recombines TRBV19 with TRBJ1-1; 7 nucleotides match TRBD1. V dropped 3 bases and J dropped 4; count of bases not matched to a gene: 8. The CDR3 sequence is 15 residues long. Germline-derived CDR1 and CDR2 are LNHDA and SQIVND (reference sequence). The CDR3 here is CASSIRGGGGTEAFF. CDR3 DNA: TGTGCCAGTAGTATTCGAGGGGGCGGTGGCACTGAAGCTTTCTTT.

There are many counts of this clonotype. The rearrangement links TRBV7-2 to TRBJ2-3, with 10 bases fitting TRBD2. Germline V CDR1 and CDR2: SGHTA, FQGNSA. The CDR3 sequence is 16 residues long. The ends lost 1 base at V and 2 bases at J; junction bases unmatched: 3. CDR3 coding DNA: TGTGCCAGCAGCTTAGTAGCGGGAGGTTACACAGATACGCAGTATTTT. Translation gives CASSLVAGGYTDTQYF.

This clonotype was counted between two and nine times. The V gene is TRBV20-1, the J gene TRBJ2-3, with a tentative D call TRBD2 (5 bases). The length of the CDR3 is 16 residues. Germline-derived CDR1 and CDR2 are DFQATT and SNEGSKA (reference sequence). Deletions cut 2 bases from V and 4 bases from J, with 19 bases between. The CDR3: CSARTRSGSKADTQYF. The CDR3 nucleotides are TGCAGTGCTAGAACACGAAGCGGCTCAAAGGCAGATACGCAGTATTTT.

This clonotype was counted only a few times. V gene TRBV10-3 combines with J gene TRBJ2-3, with D tentatively TRBD2 (6 bases). Germline lookup yields CDR1 ENHRY and CDR2 SYGVKD. Trimming removed 7 bases at V and 2 bases at J, with 10 bases between. CDR3 length equals 13 residues. CDR3 coding DNA: TGTGCCATCAAGAGGGACTCCACAGATACGCAGTATTTT. It encodes CAIKRDSTDTQYF.

The chain employs TRBV7-9 and TRBJ1-1; tentative D call: TRBD1 (5 bases). Trimming cost V 5 bases and J 4 bases, with 14 bases left between them. Germline V CDR1 and CDR2: SEHNR, FQNEAQ (reference sequence). CDR3 size: 14 residues. The CDR3 sequence: CASSTRSRGTEAFF. Here the CDR3 DNA reads TGTGCCAGCAGCACACGAAGTAGGGGCACTGAAGCTTTCTTT.

This rearrangement joins TRBV4-1 to TRBJ1-2, with no clear D. The germline V gene encodes CDR1 MGHRA and CDR2 YSYEKL. Trimming shortened V by 1 base and J by 7 bases, and 10 bases separated the two germline ends. This CDR3 region has 13 residues. The CDR3 is CASSQVGRAGYTF. The CDR3 DNA is TGCGCCAGCAGCCAAGTGGGTCGGGCTGGCTACACCTTC.

The table lists this clonotype with many counts. The chain has TRBV10-3 and TRBJ2-1; 8 positions match TRBD1. J lost 0 bases, V lost 0 bases, and 16 bases had no gene match. The germline CDR1 and CDR2 sequences are ENHRY and SYGVKD. This CDR3 has 21 amino acids. CDR3 coding DNA: TGTGCCATCAGTGAGTCGAAGTACCTACCGGGACAGGTCGTCTCCTACAATGAGCAGTTCTTC. Translation gives CAISESKYLPGQVVSYNEQFF.

The rearrangement links TRBV19 to TRBJ1-2; D is perhaps TRBD1 (5 bases). Germline V gene data show CDR1 as LNHDA and CDR2 as SQIVND (reference sequence). The CDR3 is made up of 14 amino acids. Trimming left V 3 bases short and J 2 bases short, with 10 bases between. The CDR3 reads CASSISEGNYGYTF. The CDR3 DNA sequence: TGTGCCAGTAGTATCTCTGAGGGGAACTATGGCTACACCTTC.

The table lists this clonotype with a few counts. V usage is TRBV10-3 and J usage is TRBJ1-1; unclear D gene. Trimming pared 0 bases from V and 4 bases from J, leaving 9 bases between. This CDR3 comprises 14 residues. Germline V CDR1 and CDR2: ENHRY, SYGVKD. CDR3 sequence reads: CAISESDGVTEAFF. The CDR3 DNA sequence: TGTGCCATCAGTGAGTCGGATGGGGTCACTGAAGCTTTCTTT.

This clonotype was picked up many times. The chain uses TRBV11-2 and TRBJ2-5, with D perhaps assigned TRBD1 or TRBD2 (5 bases each). With 2 bases removed from V and 4 bases from J, the gap between germline ends came to 17 bases. CDR3 size: 16 residues. Looked up from germline, CDR1 is SGHAT and CDR2 is FQNNGV. CDR3 in amino acids: CASSLMGPSSRETQYF. In DNA, the CDR3 is TGTGCCAGCAGCTTAATGGGACCATCCTCTCGAGAGACCCAGTACTTC.

CDR3 residues: CSVAAALQETQYF. CDR3 nucleotides: TGCAGCGTTGCGGCAGCCCTCCAAGAGACCCAGTACTTC. The chain joins TRBV29-1 to TRBJ2-5; no firm D call. Trimming shortened V by 4 bases and J by 1 base, and 10 bases separated the two germline ends. Germline CDR1 reads SQVTM; CDR2 reads ANQGSEA. The CDR3 totals 13 residues.

The chain has TRBV15 and TRBJ2-1, with no clear D. CDR3 size: 12 residues. Germline V gene sequence: CDR1 LNHNV, CDR2 YYDKDF (reference sequence). Trimming left V 4 bases short and J 6 bases short, with 7 bases between. The CDR3 sequence is CATSIGPNEQFF. CDR3 nucleotide sequence: TGTGCCACCAGCATAGGTCCCAATGAGCAGTTCTTC.

Of note for this clonotype: One end of the junction is discordant with germline, which a read error may explain. The genes are TRBV7-8 and TRBJ1-4; D not resolved. Germline-derived CDR1 and CDR2 are SGHVS and FQNEAQ. The CDR3 length is 14 residues. Written as DNA, the CDR3 is TGTGACAGCAGCTTAGACCGGGGTAATGAAAAACTGTTTTTT. Its translation is CDSSLDRGNEKLFF.

The chain joins TRBV5-3 to TRBJ2-2; 9 nucleotides line up with TRBD2. TRBV5-3 is an ORF for which the function is uncertain. The V segment lost 8 bases and the J segment 4 bases; nucleotides outside the gene matches: 9. This CDR3 region has 15 residues. The CDR3 coding sequence is TGTGCCAGCAGCCACCCGGGACTAGCCACCGGGGAGCTGTTTTTT. Its protein is CASSHPGLATGELFF.

The rearrangement uses TRBV9 and TRBJ2-7, with a possible D match to TRBD1 (6 bases). Trimming pared 6 bases from V and 6 bases from J, leaving 19 bases between. Per germline, CDR1 SGDLS and CDR2 YYNGEE. The CDR3 contains 14 residues. The chain's CDR3 is CASTQGLVIREQYV. The CDR3 DNA follows: TGTGCCAGCACTCAGGGGCTAGTAATTCGCGAGCAGTACGTC.

The chain employs TRBV20-1 and TRBJ1-5; TRBD1 aligns across 7 bases. Germline V gene data show CDR1 as DFQATT and CDR2 as SNEGSKA (reference sequence). The V gene end was trimmed by 6 bases and the J gene end by 4 bases; junction bases not matched to a gene: 3. This CDR3 contains 12 residues. Here the CDR3 DNA reads TGCAGTGCCCCAGGGGGAAATCAGCCCCAGCATTTT. Its translation is CSAPGGNQPQHF.

This chain links TRBV7-4 with TRBJ1-4, with D possibly being TRBD1 (6 bases). The V end lost 6 bases, the J end lost 7 bases, and 18 bases lay between the germline ends. CDR3 length: 15 residues. Per the germline V gene, CDR1 is SGHVT and CDR2 is SQSDAQ. The DNA for the CDR3 is TGTGCCAGCAGTCCCCCGGGGGCGCCGTCTGAAAAACTGTTTTTT. Translation: CASSPPGAPSEKLFF.

The V and J genes are TRBV12-3 or TRBV12-4 and TRBJ2-7; TRBD1 aligns across 7 bases. This CDR3 is built from 15 residues. V was clipped by 2 bases and J by 2 bases; unmatched bases: 6. CDR3 amino acids: CASSLSTGTAYEQYV. The CDR3 nucleotides read TGTGCCAGCAGTTTATCCACCGGGACAGCCTACGAGCAGTACGTC.

The rearrangement links TRBV5-1 to TRBJ2-2, with D unclear. The length of the CDR3 is 14 residues. V was trimmed by 2 bases and J by 1 base, leaving 6 bases between them. In germline, CDR1 is SGHRS, CDR2 YFSETQ. The CDR3 nucleotides read TGCGCCAGCAGCTTCACTCGGAACACCGGGGAGCTGTTTTTT. This encodes CASSFTRNTGELFF. The variable domain in full, with the rest retrieved from reference TRBV5-1 and TRBJ2-2, is KAGVTQTPRYLIKTRGQQVTLSCSPISGHRSVSWYQQTPGQGLQFLFEYFSETQRNKGNFPGRFSGRQFSNSRSEMNVSTLELGDSALYLCASSFTRNTGELFFGEGSRLTVL.

V and J are TRBV19 and TRBJ2-1, with TRBD2 as a possible D gene (6 bases). This CDR3 comprises 15 residues. Germline V gene sequence: CDR1 LNHDA, CDR2 SQIVND (reference sequence). Trimming removed 5 bases from V and 4 bases from J, with 15 bases in between. CDR3 residues: CASSAERAGYNEQFF. For the CDR3, the DNA is TGTGCCAGTAGTGCGGAGCGGGCAGGGTACAATGAGCAGTTCTTC.

There are a few counts of this clonotype. The chain couples TRBV7-6 to TRBJ1-2; D not certain. The length of the CDR3 is 14 residues. Trimming took off 1 base at V and 6 bases at J, with 12 bases between the two ends. Germline V lookup: CDR1 SGHVS, CDR2 FNYEAQ. The CDR3 region has the DNA TGTGCCAGCAGCTTAGTGCAGAGGGCGGATGGCTACACCTTC. Its translation is CASSLVQRADGYTF.

The rearrangement links TRBV27 to TRBJ2-1; TRBD2 matches 10 bases. The trim removed 1 base at V and 3 bases at J, leaving 6 bases unmatched. The CDR3 covers 17 residues. Germline V CDR1 and CDR2: MNHEY, SMNVEV (reference sequence). The CDR3 loop is CASSLFALAGVYNEQFF. The CDR3 DNA is TGTGCCAGCAGTTTATTCGCCCTAGCGGGAGTCTACAATGAGCAGTTCTTC.

This sequence joins TRBV12-3 or TRBV12-4 and TRBJ2-4; a weak D match, TRBD1 (5 bases). Between the trimmed V and J ends, which lost 6 bases and 15 bases, there was a span of 21 bases. This CDR3 region has 13 residues. CDR3 in amino acids: CASRQTTGHRGYF. The CDR3 coding sequence is TGTGCCAGCAGGCAAACAACCGGACATAGGGGGTACTTC.

This clonotype was counted many times. The chain recombines TRBV6-1 with TRBJ2-3; perhaps TRBD2 as D (5 bases). V lost 8 bases to trimming and J lost 2 bases, with 14 bases between them. This CDR3 has 14 amino acids. Germline V gene data show CDR1 as MNHNS and CDR2 as SASEGT. The CDR3 DNA follows: TGTGCCAGCCGATCTAGCCAACTCACAGATACGCAGTATTTT. The encoded protein is CASRSSQLTDTQYF.

The count of this clonotype is one. The J gene is TRBJ2-1, the V gene TRBV9, with a tentative D call TRBD2 (7 bases). V dropped 4 bases and J dropped 4 bases, with 15 bases sitting between them. In germline, CDR1 is SGDLS, CDR2 YYNGEE. This CDR3 comprises 15 residues. The CDR3 region is CASSPEGGGYNEQFF. DNA for the CDR3: TGTGCCAGCAGCCCAGAGGGGGGGGGTTACAATGAGCAGTTCTTC.